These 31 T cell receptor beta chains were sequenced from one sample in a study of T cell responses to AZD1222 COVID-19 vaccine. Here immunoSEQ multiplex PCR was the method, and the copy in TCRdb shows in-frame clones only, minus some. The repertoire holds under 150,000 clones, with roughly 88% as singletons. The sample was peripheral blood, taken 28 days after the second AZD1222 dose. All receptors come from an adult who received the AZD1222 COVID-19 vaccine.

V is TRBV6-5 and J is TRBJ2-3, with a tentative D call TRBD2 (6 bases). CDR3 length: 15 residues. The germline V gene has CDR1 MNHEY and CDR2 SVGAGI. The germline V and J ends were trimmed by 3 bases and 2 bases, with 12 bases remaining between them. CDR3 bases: TGTGCCAGCAGTTATATGGCGGGGCCCACAGATACGCAGTATTTT. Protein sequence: CASSYMAGPTDTQYF.

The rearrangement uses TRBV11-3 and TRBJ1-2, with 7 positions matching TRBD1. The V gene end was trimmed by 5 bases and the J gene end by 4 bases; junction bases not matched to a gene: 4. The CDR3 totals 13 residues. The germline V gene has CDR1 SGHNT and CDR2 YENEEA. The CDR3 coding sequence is TGTGCCAGCAGCCCGGACAGGAGCTATGGCTACACCTTC. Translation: CASSPDRSYGYTF.

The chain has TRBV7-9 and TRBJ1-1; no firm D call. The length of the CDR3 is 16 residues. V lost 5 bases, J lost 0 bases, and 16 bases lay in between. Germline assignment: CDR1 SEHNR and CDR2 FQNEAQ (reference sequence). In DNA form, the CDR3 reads TGTGCCAGCAGCGGGTCTCCAGCGGGGATGAACACTGAAGCTTTCTTT. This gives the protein CASSGSPAGMNTEAFF.

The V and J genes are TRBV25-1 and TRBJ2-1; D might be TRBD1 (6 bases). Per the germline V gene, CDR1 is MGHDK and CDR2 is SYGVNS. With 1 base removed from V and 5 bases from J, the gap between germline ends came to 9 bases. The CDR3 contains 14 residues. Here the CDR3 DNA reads TGTGCCAGCAGTGAATTAGGGGGAAACAATGAGCAGTTCTTC. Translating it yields CASSELGGNNEQFF.

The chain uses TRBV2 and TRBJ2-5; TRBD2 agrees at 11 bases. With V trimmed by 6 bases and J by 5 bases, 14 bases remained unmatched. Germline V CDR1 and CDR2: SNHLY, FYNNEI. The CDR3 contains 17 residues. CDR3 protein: CASSRQVAGGPGETQYF. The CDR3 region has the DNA TGTGCCAGCAGCCGACAGGTAGCGGGAGGGCCTGGTGAGACCCAGTACTTC.

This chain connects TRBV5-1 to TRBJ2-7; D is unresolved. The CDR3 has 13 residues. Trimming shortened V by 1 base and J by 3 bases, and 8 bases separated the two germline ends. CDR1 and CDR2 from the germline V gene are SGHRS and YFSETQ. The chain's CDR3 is CASSLSANYEQYF. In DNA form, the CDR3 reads TGCGCCAGCAGCTTGTCCGCTAACTACGAGCAGTACTTC. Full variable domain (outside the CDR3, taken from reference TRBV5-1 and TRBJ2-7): KAGVTQTPRYLIKTRGQQVTLSCSPISGHRSVSWYQQTPGQGLQFLFEYFSETQRNKGNFPGRFSGRQFSNSRSEMNVSTLELGDSALYLCASSLSANYEQYFGPGTRLTVT.

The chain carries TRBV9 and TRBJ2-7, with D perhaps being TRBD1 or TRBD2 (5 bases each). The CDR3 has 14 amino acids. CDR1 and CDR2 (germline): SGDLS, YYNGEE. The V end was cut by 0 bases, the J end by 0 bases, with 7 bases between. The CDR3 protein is CASSVGGDSYEQYF. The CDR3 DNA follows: TGTGCCAGCAGCGTAGGAGGGGACTCCTACGAGCAGTACTTC. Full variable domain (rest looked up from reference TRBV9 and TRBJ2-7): DSGVTQTPKHLITATGQRVTLRCSPRSGDLSVYWYQQSLDQGLQFLIQYYNGEERAKGNILERFSAQQFPDLHSELNLSSLELGDSALYFCASSVGGDSYEQYFGPGTRLTVT.

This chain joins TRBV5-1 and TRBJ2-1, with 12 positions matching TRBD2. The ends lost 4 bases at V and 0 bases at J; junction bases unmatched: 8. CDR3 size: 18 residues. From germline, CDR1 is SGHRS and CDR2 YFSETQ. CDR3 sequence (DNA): TGCGCCAGCAGCCTACCACTAGCGGGGGGCCTCTCCTACAATGAGCAGTTCTTC. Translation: CASSLPLAGGLSYNEQFF.

CDR3 in amino acids: CASSHRDMDGNTQYF. The CDR3 bases are TGTGCCAGCAGCCACCGGGACATGGACGGGAATACGCAGTATTTT. The rearrangement links TRBV3-1 (or the pseudogene TRBV3-2) to TRBJ2-3, with D perhaps matching TRBD1 (6 bases). The CDR3 sequence is 15 residues long. Looked up from germline, CDR1 is LGHDT and CDR2 is YNNKEL (reference sequence). V dropped 3 bases and J dropped 7 bases, with 17 bases sitting between them.

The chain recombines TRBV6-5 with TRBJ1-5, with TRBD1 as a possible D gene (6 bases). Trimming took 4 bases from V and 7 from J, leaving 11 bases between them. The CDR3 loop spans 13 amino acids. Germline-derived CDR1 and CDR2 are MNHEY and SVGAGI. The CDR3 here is CASSSGGRQPQHF. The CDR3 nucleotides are TGTGCCAGCAGTTCGGGGGGCCGACAGCCCCAGCATTTT.

The CDR3 loop reads CASSGGEETQYF. CDR3 DNA: TGTGCCAGCTCCGGAGGGGAAGAGACCCAGTACTTC. The chain has TRBV7-8 and TRBJ2-5; the D gene is possibly TRBD2 (6 bases). V lost 8 bases to trimming and J lost 3 bases, with 10 bases between them. Germline CDR1 SGHVS, CDR2 FQNEAQ. The CDR3 has 12 residues.

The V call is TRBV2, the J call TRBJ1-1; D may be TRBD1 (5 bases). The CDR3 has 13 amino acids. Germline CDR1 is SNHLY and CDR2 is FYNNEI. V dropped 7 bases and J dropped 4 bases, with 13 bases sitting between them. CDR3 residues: CASKGQGGTEAFF. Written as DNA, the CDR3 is TGTGCCAGCAAAGGGCAGGGAGGCACTGAAGCTTTCTTT.

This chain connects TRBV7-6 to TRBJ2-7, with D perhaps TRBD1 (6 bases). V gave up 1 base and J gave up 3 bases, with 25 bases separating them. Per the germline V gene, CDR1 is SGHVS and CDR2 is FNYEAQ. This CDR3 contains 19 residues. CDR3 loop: CASSLGAGQKRNRGYEQYF. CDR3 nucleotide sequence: TGTGCCAGCAGCTTAGGAGCAGGACAGAAAAGAAATCGGGGCTACGAGCAGTACTTC.

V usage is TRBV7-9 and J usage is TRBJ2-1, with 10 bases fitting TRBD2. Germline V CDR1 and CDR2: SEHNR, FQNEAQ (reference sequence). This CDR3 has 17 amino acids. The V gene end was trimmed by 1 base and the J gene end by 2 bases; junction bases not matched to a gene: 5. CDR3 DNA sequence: TGTGCCAGCAGCTTAGTTAGGACTAGCGGAGCCTACAATGAGCAGTTCTTC. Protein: CASSLVRTSGAYNEQFF.

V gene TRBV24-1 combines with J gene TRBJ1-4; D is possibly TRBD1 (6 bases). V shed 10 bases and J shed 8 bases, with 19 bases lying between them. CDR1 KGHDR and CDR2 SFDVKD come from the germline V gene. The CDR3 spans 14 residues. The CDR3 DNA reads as TGTGCCACTTCCCGGGACATCCAAGGGGAAAAACTGTTTTTT. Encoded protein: CATSRDIQGEKLFF.

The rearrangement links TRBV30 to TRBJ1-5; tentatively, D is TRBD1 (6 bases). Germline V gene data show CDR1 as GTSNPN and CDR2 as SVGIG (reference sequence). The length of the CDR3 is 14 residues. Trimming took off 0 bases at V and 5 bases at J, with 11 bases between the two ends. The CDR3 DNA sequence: TGTGCCTGGAGTGTACCACAGGGAGATCAGCCCCAGCATTTT. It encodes CAWSVPQGDQPQHF.

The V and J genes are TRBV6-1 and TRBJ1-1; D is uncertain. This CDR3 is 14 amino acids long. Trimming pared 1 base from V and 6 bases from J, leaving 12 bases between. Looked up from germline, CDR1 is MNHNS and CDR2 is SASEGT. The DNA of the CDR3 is TGTGCCAGCAGTGAAGTTGGGCAGGAACCTGAAGCTTTCTTT. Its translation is CASSEVGQEPEAFF.

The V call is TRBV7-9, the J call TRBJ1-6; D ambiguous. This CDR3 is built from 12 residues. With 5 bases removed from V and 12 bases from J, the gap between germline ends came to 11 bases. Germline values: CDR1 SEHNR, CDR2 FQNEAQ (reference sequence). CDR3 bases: TGTGCCAGCAGCCCTCCGATTGAACCCCTCCACTTT. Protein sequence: CASSPPIEPLHF.

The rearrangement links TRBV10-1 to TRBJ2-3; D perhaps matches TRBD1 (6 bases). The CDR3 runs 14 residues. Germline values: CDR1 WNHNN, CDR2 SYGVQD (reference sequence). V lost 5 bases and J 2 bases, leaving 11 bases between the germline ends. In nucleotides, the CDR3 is TGCGCCAGCAGTACCGCAGGGGACACAGATACGCAGTATTTT. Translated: CASSTAGDTDTQYF.

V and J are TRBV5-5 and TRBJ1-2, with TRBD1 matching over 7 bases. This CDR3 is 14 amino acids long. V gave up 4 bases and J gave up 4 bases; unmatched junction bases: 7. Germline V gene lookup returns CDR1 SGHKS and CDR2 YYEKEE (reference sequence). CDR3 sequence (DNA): TGTGCCAGCAGCCCGGGACAGTCCGTCTATGGCTACACCTTC. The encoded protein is CASSPGQSVYGYTF. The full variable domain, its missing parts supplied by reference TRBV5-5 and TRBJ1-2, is DAGVTQSPTHLIKTRGQQVTLRCSPISGHKSVSWYQQVLGQGPQFIFQYYEKEERGRGNFPDRFSARQFPNYSSELNVNALLLGDSALYLCASSPGQSVYGYTFGSGTRLTVV.

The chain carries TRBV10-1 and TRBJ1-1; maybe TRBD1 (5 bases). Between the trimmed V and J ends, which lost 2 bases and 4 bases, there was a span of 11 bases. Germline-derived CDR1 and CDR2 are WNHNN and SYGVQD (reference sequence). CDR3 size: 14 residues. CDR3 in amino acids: CASSEVTGTTEAFF. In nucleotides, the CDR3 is TGCGCCAGCAGTGAGGTAACCGGGACCACTGAAGCTTTCTTT.

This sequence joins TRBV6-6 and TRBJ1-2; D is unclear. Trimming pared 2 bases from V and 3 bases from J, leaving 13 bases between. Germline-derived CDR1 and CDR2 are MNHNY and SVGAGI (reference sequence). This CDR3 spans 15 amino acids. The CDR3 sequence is CASSYGRGRDYGYTF. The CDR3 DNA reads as TGTGCCAGCAGTTACGGAAGAGGCCGAGACTATGGCTACACCTTC.

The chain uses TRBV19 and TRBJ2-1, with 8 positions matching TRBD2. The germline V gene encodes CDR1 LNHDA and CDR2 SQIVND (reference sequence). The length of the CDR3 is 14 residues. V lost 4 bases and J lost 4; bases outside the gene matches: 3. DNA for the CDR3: TGTGCCAGTAGTAAACTAGCGGAATACAATGAGCAGTTCTTC. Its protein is CASSKLAEYNEQFF.

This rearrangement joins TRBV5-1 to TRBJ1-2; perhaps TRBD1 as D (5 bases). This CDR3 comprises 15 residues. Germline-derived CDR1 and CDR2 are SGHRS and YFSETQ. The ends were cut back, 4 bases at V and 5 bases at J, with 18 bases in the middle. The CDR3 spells CASSLEVGAGYGYTF. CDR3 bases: TGCGCCAGCAGCCTGGAGGTAGGGGCTGGGTATGGCTACACCTTC.

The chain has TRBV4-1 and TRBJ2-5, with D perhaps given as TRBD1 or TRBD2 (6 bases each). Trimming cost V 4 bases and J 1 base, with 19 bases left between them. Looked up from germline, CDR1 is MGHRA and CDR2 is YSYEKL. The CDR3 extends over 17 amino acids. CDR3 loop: CASSRREFWTAQETQYF. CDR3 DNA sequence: TGCGCCAGCAGCCGGAGGGAATTTTGGACAGCCCAAGAGACCCAGTACTTC.

CDR3 coding DNA: TGTGCCAGCAGTTATACGGGTCTTTCCTACGAGCAGTACTTC. It translates to CASSYTGLSYEQYF. The V call is TRBV6-2 or TRBV6-3, the J call TRBJ2-7; D remains unclear. Germline V gives CDR1 MNHEY, CDR2 SVGEGT. The CDR3 contains 14 residues. With 3 bases removed from V and 1 base from J, the gap between germline ends came to 10 bases.

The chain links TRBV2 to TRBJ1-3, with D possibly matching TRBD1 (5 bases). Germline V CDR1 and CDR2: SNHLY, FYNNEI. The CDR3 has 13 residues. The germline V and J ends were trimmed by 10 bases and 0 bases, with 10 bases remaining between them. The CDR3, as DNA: TGTGCCATCCCAGGGAGCTCTGGAAACACCATATATTTT. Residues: CAIPGSSGNTIYF.

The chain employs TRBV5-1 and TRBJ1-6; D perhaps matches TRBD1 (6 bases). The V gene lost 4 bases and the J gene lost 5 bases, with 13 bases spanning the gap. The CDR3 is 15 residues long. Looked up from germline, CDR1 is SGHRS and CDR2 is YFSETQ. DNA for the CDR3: TGCGCCAGCAGCACAGGGCTTGGCCATAATTCACCCCTCCACTTT. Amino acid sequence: CASSTGLGHNSPLHF. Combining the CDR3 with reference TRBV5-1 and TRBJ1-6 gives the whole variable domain KAGVTQTPRYLIKTRGQQVTLSCSPISGHRSVSWYQQTPGQGLQFLFEYFSETQRNKGNFPGRFSGRQFSNSRSEMNVSTLELGDSALYLCASSTGLGHNSPLHFGNGTRLTVT.

The CDR3 sequence: CASSAAWEQFF. The CDR3 bases are TGTGCCAGCAGTGCCGCGTGGGAGCAGTTCTTC. The rearrangement joins TRBV2 to TRBJ2-1; D gene ambiguous. V lost 4 bases and J lost 10, with 8 bases in between. There are 11 residues in the CDR3. Germline-derived CDR1 and CDR2 are SNHLY and FYNNEI.

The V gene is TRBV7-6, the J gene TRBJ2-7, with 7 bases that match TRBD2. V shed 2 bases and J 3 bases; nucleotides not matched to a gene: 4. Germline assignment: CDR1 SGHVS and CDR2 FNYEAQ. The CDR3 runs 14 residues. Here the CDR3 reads CASSLYQRGYEQYF. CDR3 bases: TGTGCCAGCAGCTTATATCAGCGGGGCTACGAGCAGTACTTC.

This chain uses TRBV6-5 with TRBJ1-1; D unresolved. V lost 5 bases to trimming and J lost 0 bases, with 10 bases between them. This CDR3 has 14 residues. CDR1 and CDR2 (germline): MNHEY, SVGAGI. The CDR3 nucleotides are TGTGCCAGCAGTCCCAGTACCATGAACACTGAAGCTTTCTTT. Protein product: CASSPSTMNTEAFF.